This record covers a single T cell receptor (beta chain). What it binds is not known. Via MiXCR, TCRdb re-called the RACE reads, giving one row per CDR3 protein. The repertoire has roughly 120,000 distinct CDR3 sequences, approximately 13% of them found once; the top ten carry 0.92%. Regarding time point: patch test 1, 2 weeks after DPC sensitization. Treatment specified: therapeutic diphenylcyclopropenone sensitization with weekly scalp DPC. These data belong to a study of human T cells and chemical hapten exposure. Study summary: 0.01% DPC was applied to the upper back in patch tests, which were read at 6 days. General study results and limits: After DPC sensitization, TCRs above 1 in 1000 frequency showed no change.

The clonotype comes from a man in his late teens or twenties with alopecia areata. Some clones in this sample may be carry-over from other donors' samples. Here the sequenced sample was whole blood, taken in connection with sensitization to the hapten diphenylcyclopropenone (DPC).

CDR3 loop: CASSPGLTDTQYF. CDR3 coding DNA: TGTGCCAGCAGTCCGGGACTCACAGATACGCAGTATTTT. The chain has TRBV2 and TRBJ2-3; D is possibly TRBD2 (6 bases). This CDR3 region has 13 residues. Trimming pared 5 bases from V and 2 bases from J, leaving 8 bases between. Germline-derived CDR1 and CDR2 are SNHLY and FYNNEI.